What follows are 3 T cell receptor beta chains derived from one specimen sequenced in a study of T cell responses to AZD1222 COVID-19 vaccine. Clones were read by immunoSEQ multiplex PCR, and TCRdb kept only the in-frame ones, dropping some. The sample records about 140,000 clones, roughly 92% being singletons. The sample here was peripheral blood, taken 28 days after the second AZD1222 dose. The source of these receptors is an adult who received the AZD1222 COVID-19 vaccine.

This chain joins TRBV28 and TRBJ2-1; D could derive from TRBD1 or TRBD2 (5 bases each). Per the germline V gene, CDR1 is MDHEN and CDR2 is SYDVKM. V was cut by 8 bases and J by 6 bases, with 20 bases left in between. The CDR3 runs 15 residues. This CDR3 reads CASWGEGEGFNEQFF. The DNA for the CDR3 is TGTGCCAGCTGGGGCGAGGGAGAGGGTTTCAATGAGCAGTTCTTC.

The chain combines TRBV7-9 with TRBJ1-2; TRBD1 is a possible D gene (5 bases). V lost 5 bases and J 5 bases, leaving 9 bases between the germline ends. The CDR3 has 12 residues. The germline gives CDR1 SEHNR, CDR2 FQNEAQ (reference sequence). The CDR3 bases are TGTGCCAGCAGCAGCCAGGGTTATGGCTACACCTTC. It specifies CASSSQGYGYTF.

This rearrangement joins TRBV19 to TRBJ1-1; TRBD1 matches 8 bases. CDR1 and CDR2 (germline): LNHDA, SQIVND (reference sequence). This CDR3 region has 13 residues. Trimming at V came to 9 bases and at J to 0 bases, leaving 3 bases not matched to a gene. CDR3 bases: TGTGCCAGCAAGGACAGGGTGAACACTGAAGCTTTCTTT. Its protein product is CASKDRVNTEAFF. Together with reference TRBV19 and TRBJ1-1, the CDR3 gives the full variable domain: DGGITQSPKYLFRKEGQNVTLSCEQNLNHDAMYWYRQDPGQGLRLIYYSQIVNDFQKGDIAEGYSVSREKKESFPLTVTSAQKNPTAFYLCASKDRVNTEAFFGQGTRLTVV.